These 13 T cell receptor beta chains originate from one sample sequenced in a study of T cell responses to AZD1222 COVID-19 vaccine. This table comes from immunoSEQ multiplex PCR, and its TCRdb copy is limited to in-frame clones, with some not included. The repertoire has about 99,000 clones, 88% of them found once; the top ten carry about 3%. Specimen: peripheral blood, collected on day 0 of AZD1222 vaccination. Every receptor here comes from an adult in good health.

This clone was seen a few times. The chain combines TRBV7-3 with TRBJ2-5; D might be TRBD2 (6 bases). V shed 5 bases and J shed 1 base, with 14 bases lying between them. Per the germline V gene, CDR1 is SGHTA and CDR2 is FQGTGA. The CDR3 sequence is 15 residues long. CDR3 in amino acids: CASSIRVGSQETQYF. In DNA form, the CDR3 reads TGTGCCAGCAGCATTAGGGTCGGGAGCCAAGAGACCCAGTACTTC.

This chain's CDR3 is CASKRTGGASNTGELFF. In DNA, the CDR3 is TGTGCCAGTAAACGGACAGGGGGCGCTTCTAACACCGGGGAGCTGTTTTTT. This sequence joins TRBV19 and TRBJ2-2; 11 nucleotides agree with TRBD1. Unmatched junction bases numbered 9, after V lost 7 bases and J lost 2 bases. Germline loops: CDR1 LNHDA, CDR2 SQIVND (reference sequence). The CDR3 contains 17 residues.

V and J are TRBV4-1 and TRBJ2-2; D could derive from TRBD1 or TRBD2 (5 bases each). This CDR3 comprises 15 residues. Germline V gene sequence: CDR1 MGHRA, CDR2 YSYEKL. V lost 11 bases and J lost 1, with 17 bases in between. The CDR3 nucleotides are TGCGCCGGGGCAGTTGGGGGAGAGAACACCGGGGAGCTGTTTTTT. This translates into CAGAVGGENTGELFF.

This chain connects TRBV27 to TRBJ2-7, with D perhaps TRBD1 (6 bases). Germline values: CDR1 MNHEY, CDR2 SMNVEV (reference sequence). The CDR3 extends over 12 amino acids. V lost 6 bases to trimming and J lost 4 bases, with 10 bases between them. CDR3 DNA sequence: TGTGCCAGCAGAGGGGACACATACGAGCAGTACTTC. This codes for CASRGDTYEQYF.

This clone was observed once. This rearrangement joins TRBV18 to TRBJ1-5, with 10 bases fitting TRBD1. This CDR3 comprises 17 residues. Germline assignment: CDR1 KGHSH and CDR2 LQKENI. The trim removed 1 base at V and 0 bases at J, leaving 3 bases unmatched. CDR3 sequence reads: CASSPLGQGDSNQPQHF. The CDR3 bases are TGTGCCAGCTCACCACTAGGACAGGGGGATAGCAATCAGCCCCAGCATTTT.

The chain couples TRBV28 to TRBJ1-2; TRBD1 is a possible D gene (6 bases). The V gene's germline CDR1 is MDHEN and CDR2 SYDVKM. Trimming removed 6 bases from V and 4 bases from J, with 12 bases in between. The CDR3 runs to 13 residues. The CDR3 region has the DNA TGTGCCAGCAGAACACAGGGTGGCTATGGCTACACCTTC. Protein product: CASRTQGGYGYTF.

The V call is TRBV6-5, the J call TRBJ1-5; possible D gene TRBD1, 5 bases. CDR1 MNHEY and CDR2 SVGAGI come from the germline V gene. The CDR3 totals 14 residues. V was shortened by 9 bases and J by 1 base, with 13 bases between the two germline ends. CDR3 nucleotide sequence: TGTGCCAGTCAGGGTACTCCAAGCAATCAGCCCCAGCATTTT. This codes for CASQGTPSNQPQHF.

This chain joins TRBV6-5 and TRBJ2-3; D remains ambiguous. The CDR3 loop spans 13 amino acids. The germline gives CDR1 MNHEY, CDR2 SVGAGI. V lost 6 bases to trimming and J lost 0 bases, with 7 bases between them. In DNA form, the CDR3 reads TGTGCCAGCAGGACAAAGAGCACAGATACGCAGTATTTT. The encoded protein is CASRTKSTDTQYF.

The V and J genes are TRBV15 and TRBJ2-7, with TRBD2 identical over 7 bases. J was trimmed by 3 bases and V by 2 bases; bases with no gene match: 16. The CDR3 totals 18 residues. CDR1 is LNHNV, CDR2 YYDKDF, per germline (reference sequence). CDR3 DNA: TGTGCCACCAGCAGACCGGGGGGAGGGAGGGCCAATGACTACGAGCAGTACTTC. Translating gives CATSRPGGGRANDYEQYF.

The V gene is TRBV6-5, the J gene TRBJ2-3; D remains ambiguous. V gave up 5 bases and J gave up 2 bases, with 11 bases separating them. The CDR3 covers 14 residues. Germline V CDR1 and CDR2: MNHEY, SVGAGI. This chain's CDR3 is CASSPSFSTDTQYF. CDR3 coding DNA: TGTGCCAGCAGTCCCAGTTTCTCCACAGATACGCAGTATTTT.

The chain has TRBV6-5 and TRBJ2-3, with D perhaps being TRBD1 or TRBD2 (5 bases each). Germline V gives CDR1 MNHEY, CDR2 SVGAGI. The CDR3 is made up of 13 amino acids. Trimming took off 6 bases at V and 4 bases at J, with 11 bases between the two ends. The CDR3 DNA reads TGTGCCAGCAGGCGGCAGGGACCAGATACGCAGTATTTT. Translating gives CASRRQGPDTQYF.

A few counts support this clone. V gene TRBV9 combines with J gene TRBJ1-6, with D unresolved. Per germline, CDR1 SGDLS and CDR2 YYNGEE. The V end lost 4 bases, the J end lost 7 bases, and 18 bases lay between the germline ends. The CDR3 is 16 residues long. The CDR3 reads CASSPQNDPVNSPLHF. The CDR3 DNA reads as TGTGCCAGCAGCCCACAGAACGACCCCGTCAATTCACCCCTCCACTTT.

This chain connects TRBV27 to TRBJ2-7; D remains unclear. CDR1 and CDR2 (germline): MNHEY, SMNVEV (reference sequence). V lost 9 bases to trimming and J lost 1 base, with 10 bases between them. The CDR3 sequence is 12 residues long. The DNA of the CDR3 is TGTGCCAGTTTCGGTAGATCCTACGAGCAGTACTTC. This translates into CASFGRSYEQYF.